Listed below are T cell receptor beta chains from one sample, sequenced in a study of shared clonotypes between healthy human individuals. The table came from immunoSEQ multiplex PCR; TCRdb's copy has only in-frame clones and leaves some out. Of around 2,100,000 clones listed, less than 95% are singletons. The material sequenced was naive CD8+ T cells sorted from blood. The receptor set was obtained from a young man in good health. CDR3s include the opening cysteine and the closing phenylalanine or tryptophan. Each record gives: J gene, V gene, D gene, clone size, CDR3 protein, CDR3 DNA. A D gene is named only where the DNA matches it firmly. Expanded clones get a size class; other rows say once, few or many, or leave the size out.

j_gene: TRBJ2-7
v_gene: TRBV2
d_gene: NA
abundance: NA
CDR3aa: CASSEEAGEISYEQYF
CDR3nt: TGTGCCAGCAGTGAAGAAGCAGGGGAAATCTCCTACGAGCAGTACTTC

j_gene: TRBJ2-1
v_gene: TRBV27
d_gene: TRBD2
abundance: NA
CDR3aa: CASREGLAGDVHEQFF
CDR3nt: TGTGCCAGCAGGGAGGGACTAGCGGGAGACGTCCATGAGCAGTTCTTC

j_gene: TRBJ2-7
v_gene: TRBV7-9
d_gene: NA
abundance: NA
CDR3aa: CASRDSDKPYEQYF
CDR3nt: TGTGCCAGCAGGGACAGTGATAAGCCCTACGAGCAGTACTTC

j_gene: TRBJ2-3
v_gene: TRBV29-1
d_gene: NA
abundance: NA
CDR3aa: CSVDGVDTQYF
CDR3nt: TGCAGCGTTGATGGGGTGGATACGCAGTATTTT

j_gene: TRBJ2-2
v_gene: TRBV4-3
d_gene: TRBD2
abundance: NA
CDR3aa: CASSLSQAGDGTGELFF
CDR3nt: TGCGCCAGCAGCCTAAGCCAAGCGGGAGATGGGACCGGGGAGCTGTTTTTT

j_gene: TRBJ2-7
v_gene: TRBV6-1
d_gene: TRBD1
abundance: NA
CDR3aa: CASSETRTGFPYEQYF
CDR3nt: TGTGCCAGCAGTGAAACCCGGACAGGGTTTCCCTACGAGCAGTACTTC

j_gene: TRBJ2-7
v_gene: TRBV7-9
d_gene: NA
abundance: once
CDR3aa: CASRPGAGGKYEQYF
CDR3nt: TGTGCCAGCAGACCAGGGGCAGGAGGAAAGTACGAGCAGTACTTC

j_gene: TRBJ2-7
v_gene: TRBV10-3
d_gene: TRBD2
abundance: NA
CDR3aa: CAISESLAGAGEQYF
CDR3nt: TGTGCCATCAGTGAGTCTCTAGCGGGAGCGGGCGAGCAGTACTTC

j_gene: TRBJ1-2
v_gene: TRBV28
d_gene: NA
abundance: NA
CDR3aa: CASSLSRGWYYGYTF
CDR3nt: TGTGCCAGCAGTTTAAGCCGGGGTTGGTACTATGGCTACACCTTC

j_gene: TRBJ2-7
v_gene: TRBV27
d_gene: NA
abundance: NA
CDR3aa: CASSPGAGYEQYF
CDR3nt: TGTGCCAGCAGTCCCGGTGCGGGTTACGAGCAGTACTTC

j_gene: TRBJ2-7
v_gene: TRBV7-9
d_gene: NA
abundance: NA
CDR3aa: CASSPYEQYF
CDR3nt: TGTGCCAGCAGTCCTTACGAGCAGTACTTC

j_gene: TRBJ1-2
v_gene: TRBV9
d_gene: TRBD1
abundance: NA
CDR3aa: CASRGTGGPYGYTF
CDR3nt: TGTGCCAGCAGGGGGACAGGGGGCCCCTATGGCTACACCTTC

j_gene: TRBJ1-2
v_gene: TRBV6-6
d_gene: TRBD1
abundance: NA
CDR3aa: CASSYQTGEGGYTF
CDR3nt: TGTGCCAGCAGTTACCAGACAGGGGAGGGTGGCTACACCTTC

j_gene: TRBJ1-1
v_gene: TRBV4-1
d_gene: TRBD1
abundance: NA
CDR3aa: CASSQDQGQGLYTEAFF
CDR3nt: TGCGCCAGCAGCCAAGATCAGGGACAGGGGCTTTACACTGAAGCTTTCTTT

j_gene: TRBJ1-3
v_gene: TRBV5-1
d_gene: NA
abundance: NA
CDR3aa: CASSAHYEGTSGNTIYF
CDR3nt: TGCGCCAGCAGCGCCCATTACGAGGGGACCTCTGGAAACACCATATATTTT

j_gene: TRBJ2-7
v_gene: TRBV7-9
d_gene: NA
abundance: NA
CDR3aa: CASSLVGRYEQYF
CDR3nt: TGTGCCAGCAGCTTAGTCGGACGGTACGAGCAGTACTTC

j_gene: TRBJ2-7
v_gene: TRBV5-4
d_gene: NA
abundance: NA
CDR3aa: CASSLDGGYYEQYF
CDR3nt: TGTGCCAGCAGCTTGGACGGGGGCTACTACGAGCAGTACTTC

j_gene: TRBJ2-3
v_gene: TRBV13
d_gene: NA
abundance: NA
CDR3aa: CASSPPLEGTQYF
CDR3nt: TGTGCCAGCAGCCCACCCCTCGAGGGAACGCAGTATTTT

j_gene: TRBJ2-7
v_gene: TRBV5-4
d_gene: TRBD2
abundance: NA
CDR3aa: CACIGGRGGEQYF
CDR3nt: TGTGCCTGTATCGGCGGGAGAGGTGGCGAGCAGTACTTC

j_gene: TRBJ2-3
v_gene: TRBV4-1
d_gene: NA
abundance: NA
CDR3aa: CASSLSPTCTDTQYF
CDR3nt: TGCGCCAGCAGCCTGTCGCCCACCTGCACAGATACGCAGTATTTT

j_gene: TRBJ2-7
v_gene: TRBV27
d_gene: NA
abundance: NA
CDR3aa: CASSPTVSYEQYF
CDR3nt: TGTGCCAGCAGTCCTACAGTTTCCTACGAGCAGTACTTC

j_gene: TRBJ2-1
v_gene: TRBV27
d_gene: TRBD2
abundance: NA
CDR3aa: CASSPNSGGSYNEQFF
CDR3nt: TGTGCCAGCAGTCCGAATAGCGGGGGCTCCTACAATGAGCAGTTCTTC

j_gene: TRBJ2-7
v_gene: TRBV4-1
d_gene: NA
abundance: NA
CDR3aa: CASSQYVGNKQISYEQYF
CDR3nt: TGCGCCAGCAGCCAATACGTGGGAAACAAACAGATTTCCTACGAGCAGTACTTC

j_gene: TRBJ2-1
v_gene: TRBV27
d_gene: NA
abundance: NA
CDR3aa: CASSLLTSKAYNEQFF
CDR3nt: TGTGCCAGCAGTCTCCTTACTTCGAAGGCCTACAATGAGCAGTTCTTC

j_gene: TRBJ2-3
v_gene: TRBV28
d_gene: NA
abundance: once
CDR3aa: CALKRSSTDTQYF
CDR3nt: TGTGCCCTCAAAAGGTCTAGCACAGATACGCAGTATTTT

j_gene: TRBJ1-2
v_gene: TRBV2
d_gene: NA
abundance: few
CDR3aa: CASRTQGDYGYTF
CDR3nt: TGTGCCAGCAGGACACAGGGAGACTATGGCTACACCTTC

j_gene: TRBJ2-5
v_gene: TRBV9
d_gene: NA
abundance: NA
CDR3aa: CASSPSGLPSQETQYF
CDR3nt: TGTGCCAGCAGCCCGTCCGGACTGCCCTCTCAAGAGACCCAGTACTTC

j_gene: TRBJ1-1
v_gene: TRBV5-5
d_gene: NA
abundance: NA
CDR3aa: CASTYGVSGTEAFF
CDR3nt: TGTGCCAGCACCTATGGGGTCTCCGGCACTGAAGCTTTCTTT

j_gene: TRBJ1-3
v_gene: TRBV9
d_gene: NA
abundance: NA
CDR3aa: CASSRAAGNTIYF
CDR3nt: TGTGCCAGCAGTCGCGCAGCTGGAAACACCATATATTTT

j_gene: TRBJ2-2
v_gene: TRBV10-1
d_gene: TRBD1
abundance: NA
CDR3aa: CASSRGPSGELFF
CDR3nt: TGCGCCAGCAGTAGGGGGCCCTCCGGGGAGCTGTTTTTT

j_gene: TRBJ2-7
v_gene: TRBV2
d_gene: TRBD2
abundance: NA
CDR3aa: CASSEVRNIAGYEQYF
CDR3nt: TGTGCCAGCAGTGAAGTCAGGAATATAGCGGGCTACGAGCAGTACTTC

j_gene: TRBJ2-7
v_gene: TRBV9
d_gene: TRBD1
abundance: NA
CDR3aa: CASSGQGSEQYF
CDR3nt: TGTGCCAGCAGCGGACAGGGTAGCGAGCAGTACTTC

j_gene: TRBJ1-5
v_gene: TRBV6-4
d_gene: NA
abundance: NA
CDR3aa: CASSLGSQPQHF
CDR3nt: TGTGCCAGCAGCTTAGGCAGTCAGCCCCAGCATTTT

j_gene: TRBJ1-2
v_gene: TRBV7-9
d_gene: TRBD1
abundance: once
CDR3aa: CASSLPRGQSVDYGYTF
CDR3nt: TGTGCCAGCAGCTTACCGAGGGGACAGTCGGTGGATTATGGCTACACCTTC

j_gene: TRBJ2-2
v_gene: TRBV7-9
d_gene: NA
abundance: NA
CDR3aa: CASSLVGATNTGELFF
CDR3nt: TGTGCCAGCAGCTTAGTGGGGGCTACGAACACCGGGGAGCTGTTTTTT

j_gene: TRBJ1-1
v_gene: TRBV13
d_gene: NA
abundance: NA
CDR3aa: CASSPRLNTEAFF
CDR3nt: TGTGCCAGCAGCCCTCGCCTAAACACTGAAGCTTTCTTT

j_gene: TRBJ2-7
v_gene: TRBV19
d_gene: NA
abundance: NA
CDR3aa: CASSIWISYEQYF
CDR3nt: TGTGCCAGTAGTATATGGATCTCCTACGAGCAGTACTTC

j_gene: TRBJ2-7
v_gene: TRBV28
d_gene: NA
abundance: NA
CDR3aa: CASSLPLVAHEQYF
CDR3nt: TGTGCCAGCAGTCTCCCGTTGGTTGCCCACGAGCAGTACTTC

j_gene: TRBJ1-2
v_gene: TRBV5-1
d_gene: NA
abundance: NA
CDR3aa: CASRRVGDVYGYTF
CDR3nt: TGCGCCAGCAGGCGGGTCGGGGATGTCTATGGCTACACCTTC

j_gene: TRBJ2-1
v_gene: TRBV6-5
d_gene: NA
abundance: NA
CDR3aa: CASSYFPNNEQFF
CDR3nt: TGTGCCAGCAGTTACTTCCCTAACAATGAGCAGTTCTTC

j_gene: TRBJ2-1
v_gene: TRBV4-2
d_gene: NA
abundance: once
CDR3aa: CASRGDEQFF
CDR3nt: TGTGCCAGCAGGGGAGATGAGCAGTTCTTC

j_gene: TRBJ2-3
v_gene: TRBV27
d_gene: TRBD1
abundance: NA
CDR3aa: CASSSIGTVSTDTQYF
CDR3nt: TGTGCCAGCAGTTCCATCGGGACAGTTAGCACAGATACGCAGTATTTT

j_gene: TRBJ2-2
v_gene: TRBV21-1
d_gene: NA
abundance: NA
CDR3aa: CASSPSRDRPGELFF
CDR3nt: TGTGCCAGCAGCCCGTCCCGGGACAGGCCCGGGGAGCTGTTTTTT

j_gene: TRBJ2-2
v_gene: TRBV4-1
d_gene: TRBD2
abundance: NA
CDR3aa: CASSQDSSGWGGSTGELFF
CDR3nt: TGCGCCAGCAGCCAAGATTCCTCCGGCTGGGGGGGGTCCACCGGGGAGCTGTTTTTT

j_gene: TRBJ2-3
v_gene: TRBV5-1
d_gene: NA
abundance: NA
CDR3aa: CASSLVGGGTDTQYF
CDR3nt: TGCGCCAGCAGCTTGGTAGGGGGAGGAACAGATACGCAGTATTTT

j_gene: TRBJ2-7
v_gene: TRBV4-3
d_gene: TRBD1
abundance: NA
CDR3aa: CASSHGTGEYEQYF
CDR3nt: TGCGCCAGCAGCCACGGGACAGGGGAGTACGAGCAGTACTTC

j_gene: TRBJ2-7
v_gene: TRBV2
d_gene: TRBD1
abundance: NA
CDR3aa: CASSEGGTGGSYEQYF
CDR3nt: TGTGCCAGCAGTGAAGGGGGGACAGGGGGCTCCTACGAGCAGTACTTC

j_gene: TRBJ2-3
v_gene: TRBV19
d_gene: NA
abundance: NA
CDR3aa: CASSIERTTTDTQYF
CDR3nt: TGTGCCAGTAGTATAGAAAGGACTACCACAGATACGCAGTATTTT

j_gene: TRBJ2-3
v_gene: TRBV29-1
d_gene: NA
abundance: NA
CDR3aa: CSLSDPLGNTQYF
CDR3nt: TGCAGCCTTTCGGACCCACTCGGAAATACGCAGTATTTT